The 9 T cell receptor beta chains listed next were all sequenced from one sample in a study of a mutant IDH1 vaccine in newly diagnosed glioma. Sequenced by immunoSEQ multiplex PCR; TCRdb stores in-frame clones only, minus some. The sample lists approximately 70,000 clones; approximately 86% were seen once. The time point: baseline, week 1 (first vaccination visit). Treatment here: pre-vaccination baseline after standard-of-care therapy. Sequencing used PBMCs, obtained from a glioma patient treated with radiotherapy, temozolomide or both. The receptors come from a man younger than 40 with glioma.

The chain is built from TRBV5-5 and TRBJ2-4; no clear D gene. CDR3 length equals 13 residues. The germline gives CDR1 SGHKS, CDR2 YYEKEE (reference sequence). The V end was cut by 2 bases, the J end by 0 bases, with 3 bases between. In DNA form, the CDR3 reads TGTGCCAGCAGCTTAGAAGCCAAAAACATTCAGTACTTC. Its protein is CASSLEAKNIQYF.

V is TRBV6-5 and J is TRBJ1-1, with 7 bases identical to TRBD1. Germline-derived CDR1 and CDR2 are MNHEY and SVGAGI. V lost 6 bases to trimming and J lost 1 base; unmatched junction nucleotides: 8. This CDR3 is 15 amino acids long. The CDR3 nucleotides are TGTGCCAGCAGGGCAGGGGGAATGAGGAACACTGAAGCTTTCTTT. Translated, it gives CASRAGGMRNTEAFF.

This clone was recorded once. The V gene is TRBV5-1, the J gene TRBJ2-1; D possibly uses TRBD1 or TRBD2 (5 bases each). Germline V gene data show CDR1 as SGHRS and CDR2 as YFSETQ. V was pared by 4 bases and J by 10 bases, with 15 bases between. The CDR3 extends over 13 amino acids. CDR3 sequence reads: CASSRRGDGEQFF. The CDR3 DNA reads as TGCGCCAGCAGCCGACGAGGGGATGGCGAGCAGTTCTTC.

This clone occurred once. The chain combines TRBV7-9 with TRBJ1-1, with 8 bases identical to TRBD1. CDR1 and CDR2 (germline): SEHNR, FQNEAQ (reference sequence). Germline trimming cut 10 bases from V and 4 bases from J; bases unmatched to any gene: 5. The CDR3 covers 12 residues. For the CDR3, the DNA is TGTGCCACCACTACAGGGGGCACTGAAGCTTTCTTT. It translates to CATTTGGTEAFF.

The chain employs TRBV6-5 and TRBJ2-5; D might be TRBD2 (6 bases). This CDR3 comprises 14 residues. Germline V gene lookup returns CDR1 MNHEY and CDR2 SVGAGI. The V gene lost 6 bases and the J gene lost 11 bases, with 22 bases spanning the gap. CDR3 in amino acids: CASSSPALQAGQYF. CDR3 in DNA: TGTGCCAGCAGCTCACCGGCCCTACAGGCGGGGCAGTACTTC.

The CDR3 DNA reads as TGTGCCAGCAGTTTTGCGGACAGGGTATATGGCTACACCTTC. This codes for CASSFADRVYGYTF. V and J are TRBV27 and TRBJ1-2; TRBD1 aligns across 8 bases. The CDR3 covers 14 residues. The germline V gene has CDR1 MNHEY and CDR2 SMNVEV (reference sequence). The J segment lost 5 bases and the V segment lost 3 bases, leaving 5 bases of the junction unmatched.

This chain connects TRBV4-1 to TRBJ2-2; D may correspond to TRBD1 or TRBD2 (6 bases each). The CDR3 is made up of 17 amino acids. Germline loops: CDR1 MGHRA, CDR2 YSYEKL. With 5 bases removed from V and 0 bases from J, the gap between germline ends came to 16 bases. The CDR3, as DNA: TGCGCCAGCAGCTATCTAAGGGGGGATCCGAACACCGGGGAGCTGTTTTTT. Amino acid sequence: CASSYLRGDPNTGELFF.

This clone has a single count. The V gene is TRBV5-6, the J gene TRBJ2-5, with D unresolved. Trimming shortened V by 5 bases and J by 1 base, and 12 bases separated the two germline ends. This CDR3 is 14 amino acids long. The germline CDR1 and CDR2 sequences are SGHDT and YYEEEE. CDR3 protein: CASRVSGLQETQYF. The CDR3 region has the DNA TGTGCCAGCAGGGTATCCGGGCTCCAAGAGACCCAGTACTTC.

J is TRBJ1-5 and V is TRBV15; 7 bases align to TRBD1. Per the germline V gene, CDR1 is LNHNV and CDR2 is YYDKDF (reference sequence). With V trimmed by 0 bases and J by 0 bases, 5 bases remained unmatched. This CDR3 spans 17 amino acids. This chain's CDR3 is CATSRDLEGASNQPQHF. As DNA, the CDR3 is TGTGCCACCAGCAGAGATTTGGAGGGGGCTAGCAATCAGCCCCAGCATTTT.